This T cell receptor beta chain is from a study of blood T cell repertoires in COVID-19. The assay was immunoSEQ multiplex PCR, and TCRdb's table has in-frame clones only and misses some. In the table there are 200,000 to 300,000 clones, over 90% of which are singletons. The CDR3 has 15 residues. Germline CDR1 MNHEY, CDR2 SVGAGI. J gave up 2 bases and V 7 bases, and 5 bases lay outside the gene matches. The clonotype originates from a man aged 30 to 45 with COVID-19, enrolled during active disease. The sequenced material came from peripheral blood. The chain couples TRBV6-5 to TRBJ2-4, with TRBD1 identical over 10 bases. The CDR3 nucleotides read TGTGCCAGCATCGACAGGGGGCAGCCCAAAAACATTCAGTACTTC. Translated: CASIDRGQPKNIQYF.